This T cell receptor (beta chain) was profiled in a study of blood T cell repertoires in COVID-19. Turning to the study itself: There were acute and convalescent COVID-19 samples, and they came from the United States, Italy and Spain. PBMCs, B-cell-depleted T cells, or T cells provided the cDNA or gDNA that made up the material.

As processed by the authors: It was from reference gene primer amplification that nucleated cell counts were estimated. Method: immunoSEQ multiplex PCR; TCRdb's copy keeps in-frame clones and lacks some. V and J calls plus clone size are reproduced from that table; the DNA served to infer D and trimming. The sample has 300,000 to 350,000 clones; about nine tenths are singletons. The CDR3 extends over 18 amino acids. The TCR comes from a young man with active or convalescent COVID-19. The specimen sequenced was peripheral blood. The V and J genes are TRBV1 and TRBJ1-4; TRBD1 is the table's D call and was not checked against the DNA. TRBV1 is termed a pseudogene. The CDR3, as DNA: TGCACCAGCAGCCCACGACAGGCCTCAGGACCAACTAATGAAAAACTGTTTTTT. Its protein product is CTSSPRQASGPTNEKLFF.